One and the same sample provided the 12 T cell receptor beta chains below, sequenced in a study of OX40 agonist ivuxolimab in advanced cancers. Some clones are missing from TCRdb's copy, which holds only in-frame ones; the method was immunoSEQ multiplex PCR. The data contain tens of thousands of clones, roughly 90% of them singletons. The material was CD4+ or CD8+ T cells sorted from blood, obtained in a trial of the OX40 agonist ivuxolimab. The receptors originated from an adult with an advanced solid tumor such as melanoma, head and neck, liver or kidney cancer.

The rearrangement uses TRBV12-5 and TRBJ2-3; D gene ambiguous. The germline gives CDR1 LGHNT, CDR2 FRNRAP. The CDR3 spans 18 residues. V was cut by 0 bases and J by 3 bases, with 19 bases left in between. The CDR3 coding sequence is TGTGCTAGTGGTTTGGTAGTTTTGGTCGGTGGGAAGACAGATACGCAGTATTTT. Encoded protein: CASGLVVLVGGKTDTQYF.

The rearrangement links TRBV11-2 to TRBJ2-7, with D uncertain. Germline V gene data show CDR1 as SGHAT and CDR2 as FQNNGV. The CDR3 has 16 residues. Trimming cost V 2 bases and J 0 bases, with 14 bases left between them. The CDR3 spells CASSLRAWVGSYEQYF. In DNA form, the CDR3 reads TGTGCCAGCAGCTTACGGGCGTGGGTGGGCTCCTACGAGCAGTACTTC.

The rearrangement uses TRBV7-9 and TRBJ2-1, with D perhaps TRBD1 (5 bases). CDR1 is SEHNR, CDR2 FQNEAQ, per germline (reference sequence). This CDR3 is built from 13 residues. Trimming removed 6 bases from V and 9 bases from J, with 15 bases in between. Written as DNA, the CDR3 is TGTGCCAGCAGGAAAGGGGCTGAGATTGAGCAGTTCTTC. It yields the protein CASRKGAEIEQFF.

This clone was seen once. The chain combines TRBV4-1 with TRBJ2-1, with D perhaps TRBD1 (5 bases). Trimming removed 0 bases from V and 3 bases from J, with 9 bases in between. Germline assignment: CDR1 MGHRA and CDR2 YSYEKL. CDR3 length equals 15 residues. CDR3 DNA sequence: TGCGCCAGCAGCCAAGATGCGACAGACTACAATGAGCAGTTCTTC. It encodes CASSQDATDYNEQFF.

This chain joins TRBV25-1 and TRBJ2-7; TRBD2 agrees at 8 bases. With 3 bases clipped from V and 5 bases from J, the junction kept 9 bases outside the gene matches. The CDR3 spans 15 residues. Germline V gene sequence: CDR1 MGHDK, CDR2 SYGVNS. DNA for the CDR3: TGTGCCAGCAGTGATGGGGACGGGAGGGTTAACGAGCAGTACTTC. It yields the protein CASSDGDGRVNEQYF.

The chain employs TRBV4-1 and TRBJ2-7, with 9 bases matching TRBD2. Germline V gene data show CDR1 as MGHRA and CDR2 as YSYEKL. This CDR3 is 16 amino acids long. V shed 0 bases and J 4 bases; nucleotides not matched to a gene: 7. The CDR3 DNA sequence: TGCGCCAGCAGCCAAGATGAGAGTAGCGGGGGATACGAGCAGTACTTC. As protein: CASSQDESSGGYEQYF.

This chain links TRBV6-1 with TRBJ1-1, with D possibly TRBD1 on 5 matching bases. From germline, CDR1 is MNHNS and CDR2 SASEGT. CDR3 length: 15 amino acids. Trimming cost V 3 bases and J 4 bases, with 15 bases left between them. The CDR3 reads CASSDRGGMPTEAFF. In nucleotides, the CDR3 is TGTGCCAGCAGTGATCGGGGGGGGATGCCCACTGAAGCTTTCTTT.

A word on this clone: Other DNA sequences within the sample encode an identical CDR3. J is TRBJ2-7 and V is TRBV11-2; D unclear. Trimming took off 1 base at V and 5 bases at J, with 12 bases between the two ends. Germline V gene sequence: CDR1 SGHAT, CDR2 FQNNGV. The CDR3 is 14 amino acids. Here the CDR3 reads CASSLGLGSNEQYF. The CDR3 bases are TGTGCCAGCAGCTTAGGGCTAGGGTCCAACGAGCAGTACTTC. The full variable domain, rest sourced from reference TRBV11-2 and TRBJ2-7, is EAGVAQSPRYKIIEKRQSVAFWCNPISGHATLYWYQQILGQGPKLLIQFQNNGVVDDSQLPKDRFSAERLKGVDSTLKIQPAKLEDSAVYLCASSLGLGSNEQYFGPGTRLTVT.

The chain combines TRBV5-6 with TRBJ2-7, with TRBD1 as a possible D gene (6 bases). In germline, CDR1 is SGHDT, CDR2 YYEEEE. V was cut by 0 bases and J by 2 bases, with 9 bases left in between. The CDR3 runs 14 residues. CDR3 protein: CASSLGGRTYEQYF. The CDR3 nucleotides are TGTGCCAGCAGCTTGGGGGGGCGGACCTACGAGCAGTACTTC. The full variable domain, in which reference TRBV5-6 and TRBJ2-7 provide the parts outside the CDR3, is DAGVTQSPTHLIKTRGQQVTLRCSPKSGHDTVSWYQQALGQGPQFIFQYYEEEERQRGNFPDRFSGHQFPNYSSELNVNALLLGDSALYLCASSLGGRTYEQYFGPGTRLTVT.

The chain employs TRBV7-8 and TRBJ2-7; tentatively, D is TRBD2 (6 bases). Germline CDR1 SGHVS, CDR2 FQNEAQ. The CDR3 has 12 amino acids. The germline V and J ends were trimmed by 5 bases and 6 bases, with 11 bases remaining between them. CDR3 in amino acids: CASSPSEGEQYF. The CDR3, as DNA: TGTGCCAGCAGCCCATCGGAGGGCGAGCAGTACTTC.

J is TRBJ1-2 and V is TRBV5-8, with a possible D match to TRBD1 (5 bases). The germline V gene encodes CDR1 SGHTS and CDR2 YDEGEE. V lost 3 bases, J lost 1 base, and 16 bases lay in between. This CDR3 has 16 amino acids. The CDR3, as DNA: TGTGCCAGCAGCTCTTACCCGGGACGGAGTAACTATGGCTACACCTTC. It translates to CASSSYPGRSNYGYTF.

For this clone: Mismatch with germline at one junction end may stem from a read error. The gene calls are TRBV7-7 and TRBJ2-2; D is ambiguous. In germline, CDR1 is SSHAT, CDR2 FNYEAQ (reference sequence). The CDR3 spans 13 residues. The CDR3 sequence is CASSTSRTGELFF. The CDR3 bases are TGTGCTAGCAGTACTTCCCGGACCGGGGAGCTGTTTTTT.